This T cell receptor (beta chain) was sequenced during a study of blood T cells in healthy people across ages. Study-wide results and caveats: Age advanced and TCR beta diversity per million T cells fell, roughly linearly. Strongly correlated with naive T cell percentage was TCR beta diversity.

Combining a sample-barcoded 5' primer with a J-beta primer mix, a second PCR ran for roughly 7 to 12 cycles. TCRdb reanalysed the 5' RACE reads using MiXCR and keeps one entry per CDR3 protein. The sample shows some 1,500,000 distinct CDR3 sequences, under 55% of them seen only once. Trimming removed 7 bases from V and 0 bases from J; junction bases left unmatched: 9. Germline V gene lookup returns CDR1 MGHRA and CDR2 YSYEKL. This CDR3 contains 16 residues. In regard to this clonotype: Its antigen is still unknown.

Ten milliliters of peripheral blood were drawn from each donor. The extraction recovered at least 5 micrograms of total RNA per sample. This receptor was obtained from a woman in her late teens or twenties in good health. The sequenced material came from blood. V gene TRBV4-1 combines with J gene TRBJ1-1; 9 bases map to TRBD1. The DNA for the CDR3 is TGCGCCAGCACAAACCTCCGACAGGGGGTGAACACTGAAGCTTTCTTT. It is translated as CASTNLRQGVNTEAFF.